Reported below is one T cell receptor (beta chain). The antigen remains undetermined. Replicate PCRs from sorted subsets contained around 190 ng DNA, which is approximately 30,000 T cell genomes. Using immunoSEQ multiplex PCR, the repertoire was profiled, and TCRdb retains in-frame clones only, with some absent. The sample carries under 1,100,000 clones, under 80% recorded once. The sample is drawn from a study of shared clonotypes between healthy human individuals. Study results and caveats: Only blood underwent sampling, and tissue repertoires likely differ. Generally, estimated richness proved larger in naive subsets than it did in memory subsets. A few donors had around 5% of their naive CD4 clonotypes in common.

This CDR3 region has 12 residues. Per the germline V gene, CDR1 is MNHEY and CDR2 is SVGAGI. Trimming left V 8 bases short and J 4 bases short, with 12 bases between. This rearrangement joins TRBV6-5 to TRBJ2-7, with D possibly called TRBD1 or TRBD2 (5 bases each). The sequenced sample was memory CD4+ T cells sorted from blood. The subset was: CD45RA-negative fraction. The clonotype originates from a man between 18 and 29 years old in good health. CDR3 sequence: CASVTRGYEQYF. CDR3 in DNA: TGTGCCAGCGTCACTAGGGGTTACGAGCAGTACTTC.